This T cell receptor beta chain was recovered during a study of cytomegalovirus exposure and HLA in healthy donors. Whereas donors were nominally healthy upon sampling, unrecorded immune exposures were probable. It was with 60 Vbeta and 13 Jbeta primers that the PCR ran. Profiled with immunoSEQ multiplex PCR; TCRdb holds only in-frame clones, not every one. The repertoire holds roughly 190,000 clones, with more than 75% as singletons. The V and J ends lost 0 bases and 2 bases respectively, with 5 bases between them. Per the germline V gene, CDR1 is SGDLS and CDR2 is YYNGEE. The CDR3 contains 14 residues.

The TCR was taken from a woman between 18 and 29 years old in good health and CMV-seronegative. The V and J genes are TRBV9 and TRBJ1-4; no reliable D call. Input material: PBMCs. CDR3 protein: CASSVALTNEKLFF. Here the CDR3 DNA reads TGTGCCAGCAGCGTAGCCTTGACTAATGAAAAACTGTTTTTT.